This T cell receptor beta chain appears in the sequencing data of a study of blood T cell repertoires in COVID-19. For the study at large: In each case, the material was cDNA or gDNA derived from T cells, B-cell-depleted T cells, or PBMCs.

Original methodology: The assay estimated nucleated cells by amplifying reference gene primers. Clones were read by immunoSEQ multiplex PCR, and TCRdb kept only the in-frame ones, dropping some. Clone size and the V and J calls come from that table; the DNA yielded D and trimming. Seen here are 200,000 to 250,000 clones, roughly 90% observed once, and the top ten hold around 6.5%. This clone showed up just a few times. The CDR3 extends over 15 amino acids. The germline V gene encodes CDR1 LNHNV and CDR2 YYDKDF (reference sequence). The V end lost 0 bases, the J end lost 5 bases, and 11 bases lay between the germline ends.

The V and J genes are TRBV15 and TRBJ1-5; the D is unclear. The sequencing sample was made of peripheral blood. This clonotype was sampled from a man between 60 and 75 years old who had recovered from COVID-19. The CDR3 is CATSRDLESYQPQHF. The CDR3 DNA is TGTGCCACCAGCAGAGATCTTGAGAGTTATCAGCCCCAGCATTTT. Full variable domain (missing parts from reference TRBV15 and TRBJ1-5): DAMVIQNPRYQVTQFGKPVTLSCSQTLNHNVMYWYQQKSSQAPKLLFHYYDKDFNNEADTPDNFQSRRPNTSFCFLDIRSPGLGDTAMYLCATSRDLESYQPQHFGDGTRLSIL.